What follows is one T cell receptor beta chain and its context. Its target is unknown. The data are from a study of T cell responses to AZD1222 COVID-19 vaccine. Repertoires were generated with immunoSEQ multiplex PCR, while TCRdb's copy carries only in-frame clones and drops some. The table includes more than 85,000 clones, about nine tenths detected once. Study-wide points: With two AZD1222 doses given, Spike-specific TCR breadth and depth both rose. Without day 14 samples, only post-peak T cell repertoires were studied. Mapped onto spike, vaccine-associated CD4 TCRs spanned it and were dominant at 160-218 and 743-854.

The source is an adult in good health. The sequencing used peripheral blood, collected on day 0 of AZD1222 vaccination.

The CDR3, as DNA: TGTGCCAGCAGTTGGGATGGCTGGCGATACGGCTACACCTTC. Translation: CASSWDGWRYGYTF. The J gene is TRBJ1-2, the V gene TRBV28, with unresolved D. Between the trimmed V and J ends, which lost 4 bases and 8 bases, there was a span of 17 bases. The CDR3 runs to 14 residues. Per the germline V gene, CDR1 is MDHEN and CDR2 is SYDVKM.